Following are 13 T cell receptor beta chains from one sample sequenced in a study of T cells in Graves' hyperthyroidism and ophthalmopathy. Amplification yielded TCR beta CDR3 regions, with RNA transcripts as the source. A set of HTBI primers served as the primers for a first-round RT-PCR of the TCR CDR3. TCRdb redid the calling of the multiplex PCR reads with MiXCR, one entry per CDR3 protein. The sample consists of under 400,000 distinct CDR3 sequences, roughly 14% of them appearing once. The sample consisted of blood. The receptors here all came from a woman in her late teens or twenties with Graves' hyperthyroidism that later progressed to Graves' ophthalmopathy.

This clonotype showed up many times. V and J are TRBV20-1 and TRBJ2-1, with 8 bases lining up with TRBD2. Trimming took 6 bases from V and 3 from J; bases not matched to a gene: 10. Germline CDR1 DFQATT, CDR2 SNEGSKA (reference sequence). This CDR3 is 15 amino acids long. Written as DNA, the CDR3 is TGCAGTGCGAGCCCCCCGGGACTAGACTACAATGAGCAGTTCTTC. Translated, it gives CSASPPGLDYNEQFF.

This clonotype was picked up many times. The CDR3 is CATSRDSRQIQETQYF. In DNA, the CDR3 is TGTGCCACCAGCAGAGATAGTCGACAGATCCAAGAGACCCAGTACTTC. The chain couples TRBV15 to TRBJ2-5; tentatively, D is TRBD1 (5 bases). V was pared by 0 bases and J by 1 base, with 12 bases between. The CDR3 sequence is 16 residues long. The V gene's germline CDR1 is LNHNV and CDR2 YYDKDF (reference sequence).

This clonotype was seen repeatedly, ten times or more. The chain uses TRBV12-3 or TRBV12-4 and TRBJ2-3, with unresolved D. With 6 bases removed from V and 3 bases from J, the gap between germline ends came to 19 bases. This CDR3 comprises 16 residues. CDR3 protein: CASSQLPGLKTDTQYF. DNA of the CDR3: TGTGCCAGCAGCCAACTCCCGGGCCTTAAGACAGATACGCAGTATTTT.

With regard to this clonotype: A clone one base away is much larger, so this may be a read error. The chain couples TRBV12-3 or TRBV12-4 to TRBJ2-1; D gene ambiguous. Trimming pared 0 bases from V and 0 bases from J, leaving 12 bases between. This CDR3 region has 17 residues. In nucleotides, the CDR3 is TGTGCCAGCAGTTTAGCGCATGGTCTGAGCTCCTACAATGAGCAGTTCTTC. Translated, it gives CASSLAHGLSSYNEQFF.

This clonotype was counted many times. The J gene is TRBJ2-1, the V gene TRBV30, with D hard to call. The length of the CDR3 is 12 residues. Trimming pared 3 bases from V and 4 bases from J, leaving 7 bases between. Germline CDR1 is GTSNPN and CDR2 is SVGIG (reference sequence). Here the CDR3 reads CAWSHRYNEQFF. The CDR3 DNA sequence: TGTGCCTGGAGCCACAGATACAATGAGCAGTTCTTC.

This clonotype was detected only once. A read error may be the cause here, since a much bigger clone is one base away. This chain links TRBV30 with TRBJ1-1; maybe TRBD1 (6 bases). Germline CDR1 GTSNPN, CDR2 SVGIG (reference sequence). CDR3 length: 14 residues. The CDR3 reads CAWSFGGEGAESFF. As DNA, the CDR3 is TGTGCCTGGAGTTTCGGGGGCGAAGGGGCTGAATCTTTCTTT.

This clonotype has at least ten counts. The CDR3 spells CSAPPTGGLPPDTQYF. The CDR3 bases are TGCAGTGCCCCCCCCACGGGAGGCCTCCCCCCAGATACGCAGTATTTT. The chain uses TRBV20-1 and TRBJ2-3, with TRBD2 matching 7 bases. CDR1 is DFQATT and CDR2 is SNEGSKA in the germline V gene (reference sequence). V lost 6 bases to trimming and J lost 4 bases; unmatched junction nucleotides: 16. The CDR3 runs to 16 residues.

The chain carries TRBV5-4 and TRBJ2-3; 9 nucleotides line up with TRBD1. The J segment lost 1 base and the V segment lost 4 bases, leaving 16 bases of the junction unmatched. This CDR3 spans 19 amino acids. CDR1 SGHNT and CDR2 YYREEE come from the germline V gene (reference sequence). The CDR3 coding sequence is TGTGCCAGCAGCGGGACCGGGACAGGGATGAATTTAGGCACAGATACGCAGTATTTT. It specifies CASSGTGTGMNLGTDTQYF. Together with reference TRBV5-4 and TRBJ2-3, the CDR3 gives the full variable domain: ETGVTQSPTHLIKTRGQQVTLRCSSQSGHNTVSWYQQALGQGPQFIFQYYREEENGRGNFPPRFSGLQFPNYSSELNVNALELDDSALYLCASSGTGTGMNLGTDTQYFGPGTRLTVL.

The table lists this clonotype with many counts. The chain couples TRBV20-1 to TRBJ1-1, with D tentatively TRBD1 (6 bases). This CDR3 has 14 residues. The V end was cut by 3 bases, the J end by 4 bases, with 15 bases between. Germline values: CDR1 DFQATT, CDR2 SNEGSKA (reference sequence). In DNA, the CDR3 is TGCAGTGCTAGTAGGGCCGGGGGCTTCACTGAAGCTTTCTTT. This encodes CSASRAGGFTEAFF.

This clonotype was recorded at least ten times. The gene calls are TRBV7-8 and TRBJ2-5, with D maybe TRBD1 (6 bases). The germline CDR1 and CDR2 sequences are SGHVS and FQNEAQ. Trimming stripped 2 bases from V and 2 bases from J, with 12 bases between. CDR3 size: 15 residues. CDR3: CASSLRGQTQETQYF. For the CDR3, the DNA is TGTGCCAGCAGCTTAAGGGGACAAACACAAGAGACCCAGTACTTC.

Many counts were recorded for this clonotype. V usage is TRBV5-1 and J usage is TRBJ1-5; D gene unclear. V was pared by 0 bases and J by 3 bases, with 10 bases between. The germline CDR1 and CDR2 sequences are SGHRS and YFSETQ. CDR3 length: 15 residues. The CDR3 DNA reads as TGCGCCAGCAGCTTGGCTGGGAGGGCCAATCAGCCCCAGCATTTT. Translating gives CASSLAGRANQPQHF.

This clonotype was detected many times. The V and J genes are TRBV3-1 and TRBJ2-2; no firm D call. Deletions cut 4 bases from V and 7 bases from J, with 4 bases between. Germline V gives CDR1 LGHDT, CDR2 YNNKEL (reference sequence). This CDR3 has 11 residues. CDR3 residues: CASSRSGELFF. For the CDR3, the DNA is TGTGCCAGCAGCCGGAGCGGGGAGCTGTTTTTT.

Ten or more counts support this clonotype. V gene TRBV4-3 combines with J gene TRBJ1-1; tentative D call: TRBD1 (5 bases). Germline lookup yields CDR1 LGHNA and CDR2 YSLEER. Trimming stripped 5 bases from V and 11 bases from J, with 21 bases between. The CDR3 sequence is 14 residues long. The CDR3 protein is CASSESSGVGWAFF. In nucleotides, the CDR3 is TGCGCCAGCAGCGAGTCCTCGGGGGTGGGATGGGCTTTCTTT.